These 29 T cell receptor beta chains originate from one sample sequenced in a study of response to subunit inactivated influenza vaccine. TCRdb re-derived calls from the RT-PCR reads in MiXCR, one entry per CDR3 protein. Of 450,000 to 600,000 distinct CDR3 sequences listed, approximately 7.3% were seen once; the top ten hold around 14%. The source was PBMCs from blood, collected less than 30 months after vaccination. The source is a man between 50 and 75 years old who received an inactivated influenza vaccine.

A few counts support this clonotype. The chain uses TRBV6-5 and TRBJ2-4; tentative D call: TRBD1 (6 bases). Per germline, CDR1 MNHEY and CDR2 SVGAGI. The CDR3 totals 13 residues. Trimming removed 1 base from V and 12 bases from J, with 13 bases in between. CDR3: CASSYLEQGHQYF. In nucleotides, the CDR3 is TGTGCCAGCAGTTACTTGGAACAGGGCCATCAGTACTTC.

This clonotype was detected a few times. The gene calls are TRBV20-1 and TRBJ2-3, with D uncertain. This CDR3 has 11 residues. Trimming cost V 8 bases and J 9 bases, with 15 bases left between them. CDR1 is DFQATT and CDR2 is SNEGSKA in the germline V gene (reference sequence). The chain's CDR3 is CSPQSVDTQYF. CDR3 nucleotide sequence: TGCAGTCCACAGAGCGTTGACACGCAGTATTTT.

This clonotype was detected only a few times. The rearrangement links TRBV5-1 to TRBJ2-1, with TRBD1 identical over 8 bases. The CDR3 extends over 16 amino acids. The J segment lost 1 base and the V segment lost 4 bases, leaving 7 bases of the junction unmatched. CDR1 SGHRS and CDR2 YFSETQ come from the germline V gene. CDR3 nucleotides: TGCGCCAGCAGCCCACTGACAGGGGTGTCCTACAATGAGCAGTTCTTC. Its protein product is CASSPLTGVSYNEQFF.

The V gene is TRBV20-1, the J gene TRBJ1-1; D may be TRBD1 (6 bases). This CDR3 has 14 residues. Germline loops: CDR1 DFQATT, CDR2 SNEGSKA (reference sequence). Here the CDR3 DNA reads TGCAGCACGATAGTGCAGGGGAGAAGGGTTGAAGCTTTCTTT. Translated, it gives CSTIVQGRRVEAFF.

The rearrangement links TRBV12-3 or TRBV12-4 to TRBJ1-4; 12 bases map to TRBD1. The CDR3 consists of 15 residues. The trim removed 0 bases at V and 7 bases at J, leaving 0 bases unmatched. The CDR3 here is CASSLAGQGAEKLFF. In nucleotides, the CDR3 is TGTGCCAGCAGTTTAGCGGGACAGGGGGCTGAAAAACTGTTTTTT.

The chain combines TRBV28 with TRBJ2-7, with D unclear. Trimming shortened V by 10 bases and J by 3 bases, and 7 bases separated the two germline ends. There are 10 residues in the CDR3. In germline, CDR1 is MDHEN, CDR2 SYDVKM. CDR3 in DNA: TGTGCCACCTATAGCTACGAGCAGTACTTC. It is translated as CATYSYEQYF. The full variable domain, completed using reference TRBV28 and TRBJ2-7, is DVKVTQSSRYLVKRTGEKVFLECVQDMDHENMFWYRQDPGLGLRLIYFSYDVKMKEKGDIPEGYSVSREKKERFSLILESASTNQTSMYLCATYSYEQYFGPGTRLTVT.

J is TRBJ1-1 and V is TRBV12-3 or TRBV12-4; 7 bases line up with TRBD1. With V trimmed by 3 bases and J by 3 bases, 4 bases remained unmatched. The CDR3 spans 14 residues. CDR3 DNA sequence: TGTGCCAGCAGTTTTTTTGACAGGGACACTGAAGCTTTCTTT. Encoded protein: CASSFFDRDTEAFF.

This clonotype was detected only a few times. The CDR3 here is CASSLPGGLDEQFF. CDR3 nucleotide sequence: TGTGCCAGCAGCTTGCCCGGGGGCTTGGACGAGCAGTTCTTC. V gene TRBV11-1 combines with J gene TRBJ2-1, with D perhaps given as TRBD1 or TRBD2 (6 bases each). Trimming shortened V by 3 bases and J by 10 bases, and 16 bases separated the two germline ends. Germline V gene sequence: CDR1 SGHAT, CDR2 FQDESV (reference sequence). The CDR3 has 14 residues.

The table lists this clonotype with many counts. The chain uses TRBV7-3 and TRBJ2-3; tentative D call: TRBD2 (6 bases). In germline, CDR1 is SGHTA, CDR2 FQGTGA. The V end was cut by 5 bases, the J end by 3 bases, with 12 bases between. This CDR3 has 14 amino acids. The CDR3 reads CASSLPGTTDTQYF. In DNA form, the CDR3 reads TGTGCCAGCAGCCTCCCCGGGACTACAGATACGCAGTATTTT.

This rearrangement joins TRBV11-2 to TRBJ2-3; 10 bases map to TRBD2. The CDR3 is 16 residues long. The ends lost 5 bases at V and 0 bases at J; junction bases unmatched: 5. Germline assignment: CDR1 SGHAT and CDR2 FQNNGV. The CDR3 DNA follows: TGTGCCAGCAGCGCACTAGCGGGATACAGCACAGATACGCAGTATTTT. This sequence encodes CASSALAGYSTDTQYF.

In this sample, this clonotype turned up a few times. The CDR3 protein is CASSEAPRWTQYF. CDR3 nucleotides: TGTGCCAGCAGCGAGGCCCCGCGATGGACCCAGTACTTC. The chain combines TRBV28 with TRBJ2-5; no reliable D call. The V gene lost 6 bases and the J gene lost 7 bases, with 15 bases spanning the gap. Germline CDR1 MDHEN, CDR2 SYDVKM. CDR3 length: 13 amino acids.

This chain links TRBV28 with TRBJ2-7, with 8 bases fitting TRBD1. V was pared by 4 bases and J by 7 bases, with 12 bases of the junction left unmatched. Germline CDR1 reads MDHEN; CDR2 reads SYDVKM. The CDR3 runs 15 residues. The CDR3 reads CASSSSGTGATEQYF. The CDR3 coding sequence is TGTGCCAGCAGTTCATCCGGGACAGGAGCGACTGAGCAGTACTTC.

This clonotype was counted between two and nine times. The chain combines TRBV6-1 with TRBJ1-5; the D gene is possibly TRBD1 (6 bases). Per the germline V gene, CDR1 is MNHNS and CDR2 is SASEGT. This CDR3 has 15 amino acids. Trimming took off 2 bases at V and 1 base at J, with 9 bases between the two ends. The CDR3 loop is CASSENRVSNQPQHF. The DNA for the CDR3 is TGTGCCAGCAGTGAAAACAGGGTGAGCAATCAGCCCCAGCATTTT.

V and J are TRBV25-1 and TRBJ1-3, with D uncertain. This CDR3 is 13 amino acids long. The germline CDR1 and CDR2 sequences are MGHDK and SYGVNS. V lost 4 bases to trimming and J lost 5 bases, with 9 bases between them. CDR3 sequence reads: CASSAAQRNTIYF. DNA for the CDR3: TGTGCCAGCAGTGCCGCACAGCGAAACACCATATATTTT.

This clonotype was recorded many times. The chain combines TRBV6-5 with TRBJ2-3; TRBD2 agrees at 13 bases. CDR3 length: 16 amino acids. Germline lookup yields CDR1 MNHEY and CDR2 SVGAGI. The trim removed 4 bases at V and 6 bases at J, leaving 7 bases unmatched. CDR3 region: CASSLGTSGTGDTQYF. The CDR3 nucleotides are TGTGCCAGCAGTTTAGGGACTAGCGGGACAGGTGATACGCAGTATTTT.

This rearrangement joins TRBV20-1 to TRBJ1-1; D uncertain. Between the trimmed V and J ends, which lost 1 base and 2 bases, there was a span of 8 bases. CDR1 is DFQATT and CDR2 is SNEGSKA in the germline V gene (reference sequence). The CDR3 is 13 residues long. The CDR3 here is CSARVMRNTEAFF. CDR3 coding DNA: TGCAGTGCTAGAGTTATGAGAAACACTGAAGCTTTCTTT.

The chain joins TRBV7-9 to TRBJ2-5, with 9 nucleotides matching TRBD1. The junction had 8 bases not matched to a gene; V was cut back by 5 bases and J by 4 bases. From germline, CDR1 is SEHNR and CDR2 FQNEAQ (reference sequence). This CDR3 comprises 15 residues. CDR3 loop: CASSPGQGGAETQYF. The CDR3 nucleotides are TGTGCCAGCAGCCCGGGACAGGGAGGGGCAGAGACCCAGTACTTC.

This chain joins TRBV25-1 and TRBJ1-2; D is uncertain. The CDR3 is 14 residues long. Trimming left V 2 bases short and J 6 bases short, with 13 bases between. Germline CDR1 and CDR2: MGHDK and SYGVNS. The CDR3 loop is CASSESLSRDGYTF. CDR3 bases: TGTGCCAGCAGTGAAAGCCTATCCCGGGATGGCTACACCTTC.

This clonotype was detected a few times. J is TRBJ2-7 and V is TRBV11-1; 14 nucleotides agree with TRBD2. Trimming cost V 4 bases and J 2 bases; bases outside gene matches: 4. The CDR3 covers 16 residues. The germline V gene encodes CDR1 SGHAT and CDR2 FQDESV (reference sequence). The CDR3 sequence: CASSSGTSGSTYEQYF. The CDR3 DNA follows: TGTGCCAGCAGCTCCGGGACTAGCGGGAGTACCTACGAGCAGTACTTC.

V usage is TRBV5-6 and J usage is TRBJ1-1; the D gene is possibly TRBD1 (5 bases). Germline assignment: CDR1 SGHDT and CDR2 YYEEEE. This CDR3 spans 13 amino acids. V was trimmed by 1 base and J by 6 bases, leaving 10 bases between them. DNA of the CDR3: TGTGCCAGCAGCTTGCGGGGGTATGCTGAAGCTTTCTTT. It codes for CASSLRGYAEAFF.

The CDR3 here is CASSLDRAWGYTF. The DNA for the CDR3 is TGCGCCAGCAGCTTGGACAGGGCGTGGGGCTACACCTTC. The chain is built from TRBV5-1 and TRBJ1-2; tentatively, D is TRBD1 (6 bases). Between the trimmed V and J ends, which lost 0 bases and 8 bases, there was a span of 11 bases. The CDR3 loop spans 13 amino acids. Germline V gene data show CDR1 as SGHRS and CDR2 as YFSETQ.

The chain combines TRBV28 with TRBJ1-5, with TRBD1 as a possible D gene (5 bases). The V and J ends lost 4 bases and 5 bases respectively, with 15 bases between them. Germline CDR1 MDHEN, CDR2 SYDVKM. The CDR3 is 15 residues long. CDR3 sequence: CASSSPGTSYQPQHF. The CDR3 nucleotides read TGTGCCAGCAGTTCACCGGGGACTAGTTATCAGCCCCAGCATTTT.

This clonotype was observed at least ten times. This chain links TRBV20-1 with TRBJ2-7; 8 bases map to TRBD2. CDR1 and CDR2 (germline): DFQATT, SNEGSKA (reference sequence). The CDR3 loop spans 15 amino acids. Trimming removed 0 bases from V and 3 bases from J; junction bases left unmatched: 7. In nucleotides, the CDR3 is TGCAGTGCTAGAGAAAGCGGGGGAATCGTCTACGAGCAGTACTTC. Translation gives CSARESGGIVYEQYF.

The chain carries TRBV11-2 and TRBJ2-5, with 9 nucleotides matching TRBD1. The V segment lost 5 bases and the J segment 6 bases; nucleotides outside the gene matches: 4. The CDR3 extends over 13 amino acids. Germline lookup yields CDR1 SGHAT and CDR2 FQNNGV. The CDR3 region is CASSLHRGQTQYF. CDR3 coding DNA: TGTGCCAGCAGCCTTCACAGGGGGCAGACCCAGTACTTC.

This clonotype was seen at least ten times. The chain employs TRBV5-5 and TRBJ2-5; the D is unclear. The germline CDR1 and CDR2 sequences are SGHKS and YYEKEE (reference sequence). V dropped 3 bases and J dropped 1 base, with 13 bases sitting between them. This CDR3 contains 15 residues. CDR3 DNA sequence: TGTGCCAGCAGCTCTGCCTGGATGATCCAAGAGACCCAGTACTTC. Translated, it gives CASSSAWMIQETQYF. The full variable domain, rest sourced from reference TRBV5-5 and TRBJ2-5, is DAGVTQSPTHLIKTRGQQVTLRCSPISGHKSVSWYQQVLGQGPQFIFQYYEKEERGRGNFPDRFSARQFPNYSSELNVNALLLGDSALYLCASSSAWMIQETQYFGPGTRLLVL.

This chain connects TRBV28 to TRBJ2-1, with TRBD2 identical over 8 bases. The V gene's germline CDR1 is MDHEN and CDR2 SYDVKM. V lost 5 bases and J lost 2; bases outside the gene matches: 17. The CDR3 sequence is 19 residues long. The CDR3 loop is CASSPLPRASGHTYNEQFF. In DNA form, the CDR3 reads TGTGCCAGCAGTCCTCTCCCCCGCGCTAGCGGGCACACCTACAATGAGCAGTTCTTC.

The V gene is TRBV12-3 or TRBV12-4, the J gene TRBJ2-7, with unresolved D. The germline V and J ends were trimmed by 5 bases and 3 bases, with 14 bases remaining between them. The CDR3 contains 14 residues. The CDR3 sequence: CASSPRAPYYEQYF. The CDR3 DNA sequence: TGTGCCAGCAGTCCTCGGGCCCCGTACTACGAGCAGTACTTC.

V gene TRBV5-6 combines with J gene TRBJ2-7; D might be TRBD1 (6 bases). CDR3 length equals 16 residues. Germline CDR1 is SGHDT and CDR2 is YYEEEE. The germline V and J ends were trimmed by 5 bases and 0 bases, with 18 bases remaining between them. CDR3 coding DNA: TGTGCCAGCAGTACACCCGGGACACCGTCCTCCTACGAGCAGTACTTC. Its translation is CASSTPGTPSSYEQYF.

This clonotype has more than one count but fewer than ten. This chain joins TRBV7-2 and TRBJ1-2; 9 nucleotides align to TRBD1. Germline assignment: CDR1 SGHTA and CDR2 FQGNSA. The CDR3 is 20 residues long. The trim removed 5 bases at V and 0 bases at J, leaving 19 bases unmatched. CDR3 coding DNA: TGTGCCAGCAGCCAAGGGACAGGGCAATTGCGGAAGTTTTCTAACTATGGCTACACCTTC. It translates to CASSQGTGQLRKFSNYGYTF.